This paragraph reports one TCR beta chain. This specimen comes from a study of shared clonotypes between healthy human individuals. Study information: A few men and two women, aged 18 to 49, were donors. Each donor contributed plates that comprised three CD4 naive, three CD4 memory, two CD8 naive and one CD8 memory.

Per the germline V gene, CDR1 is LNHNV and CDR2 is YYDKDF (reference sequence). The CDR3 totals 13 residues. The V and J ends lost 0 bases and 4 bases respectively, with 6 bases between them. At deep level, the assay was performed. On sorted subsets, replicate PCRs used approximately 190 ng DNA, or about 33,000 T cell genomes. Here immunoSEQ multiplex PCR was the method, and the copy in TCRdb shows in-frame clones only, minus some. The sample lists about 550,000 clones, around 95% occurring once. Positively selected for CCR7, the CD45RO-negative cells used as naive CD8 cells excluded terminally differentiated effector memory CD45RA+ cells.

Sample: naive CD8+ T cells sorted from blood. The chain uses TRBV15 and TRBJ1-1; D is unresolved. The sequence derives from a woman younger than 45 in good health. CDR3 nucleotide sequence: TGTGCCACCAGCAGAGATATGGTCACTGAAGCTTTCTTT. Translating it yields CATSRDMVTEAFF.